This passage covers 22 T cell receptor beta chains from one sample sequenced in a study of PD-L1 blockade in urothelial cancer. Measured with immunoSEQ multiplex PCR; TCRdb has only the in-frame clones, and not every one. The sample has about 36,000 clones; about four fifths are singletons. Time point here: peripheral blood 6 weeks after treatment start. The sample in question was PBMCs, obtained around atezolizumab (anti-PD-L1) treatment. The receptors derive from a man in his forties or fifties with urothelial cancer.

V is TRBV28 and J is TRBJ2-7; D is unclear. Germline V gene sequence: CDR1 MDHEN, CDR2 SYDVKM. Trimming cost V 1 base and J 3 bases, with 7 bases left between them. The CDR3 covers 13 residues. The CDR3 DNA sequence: TGTGCCAGCAGTTTATTTTTCGGCTACGAGCAGTACTTC. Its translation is CASSLFFGYEQYF. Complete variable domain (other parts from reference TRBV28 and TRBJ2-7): DVKVTQSSRYLVKRTGEKVFLECVQDMDHENMFWYRQDPGLGLRLIYFSYDVKMKEKGDIPEGYSVSREKKERFSLILESASTNQTSMYLCASSLFFGYEQYFGPGTRLTVT.

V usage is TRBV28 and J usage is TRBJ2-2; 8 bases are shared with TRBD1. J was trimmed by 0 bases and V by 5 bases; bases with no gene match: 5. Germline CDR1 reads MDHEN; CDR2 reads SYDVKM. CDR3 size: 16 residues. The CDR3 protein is CASSGQGISNTGELFF. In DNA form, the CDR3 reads TGTGCCAGCAGTGGACAGGGAATATCGAACACCGGGGAGCTGTTTTTT.

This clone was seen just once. The CDR3 DNA is TGTGCCAGCAGCGTAGTTGGCGGGAGCGTTGAAACAGATACGCAGTATTTT. Translation: CASSVVGGSVETDTQYF. The rearrangement joins TRBV9 to TRBJ2-3; TRBD2 agrees at 7 bases. Germline V gene data show CDR1 as SGDLS and CDR2 as YYNGEE. CDR3 length: 17 residues. V shed 0 bases and J 3 bases; nucleotides not matched to a gene: 10.

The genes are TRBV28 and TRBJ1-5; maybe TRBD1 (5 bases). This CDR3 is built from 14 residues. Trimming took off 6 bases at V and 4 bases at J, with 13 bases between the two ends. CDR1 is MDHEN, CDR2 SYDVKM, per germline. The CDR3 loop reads CASSKGGANQPQHF. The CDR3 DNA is TGTGCCAGCAGCAAGGGAGGGGCAAATCAGCCCCAGCATTTT.

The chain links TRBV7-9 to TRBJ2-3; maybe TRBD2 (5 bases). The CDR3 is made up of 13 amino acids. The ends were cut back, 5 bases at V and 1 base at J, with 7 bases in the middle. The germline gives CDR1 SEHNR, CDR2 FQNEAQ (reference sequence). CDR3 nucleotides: TGTGCCAGCAGCCCGGAGGGCACAGATACGCAGTATTTT. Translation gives CASSPEGTDTQYF.

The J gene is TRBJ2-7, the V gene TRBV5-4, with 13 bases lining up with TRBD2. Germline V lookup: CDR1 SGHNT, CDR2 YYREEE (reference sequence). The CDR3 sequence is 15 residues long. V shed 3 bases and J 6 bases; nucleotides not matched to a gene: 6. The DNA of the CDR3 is TGTGCCAGCAGCTCACTAGCGGGAGGGCCCCTCGAGCAGTACTTC. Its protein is CASSSLAGGPLEQYF. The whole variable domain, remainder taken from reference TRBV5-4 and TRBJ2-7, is ETGVTQSPTHLIKTRGQQVTLRCSSQSGHNTVSWYQQALGQGPQFIFQYYREEENGRGNFPPRFSGLQFPNYSSELNVNALELDDSALYLCASSSLAGGPLEQYFGPGTRLTVT.

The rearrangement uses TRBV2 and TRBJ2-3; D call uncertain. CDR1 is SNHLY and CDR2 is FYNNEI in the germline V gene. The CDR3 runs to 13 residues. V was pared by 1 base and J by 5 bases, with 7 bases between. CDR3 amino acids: CASSEGRGDTQYF. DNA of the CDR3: TGTGCCAGCAGTGAAGGTCGAGGAGATACGCAGTATTTT.

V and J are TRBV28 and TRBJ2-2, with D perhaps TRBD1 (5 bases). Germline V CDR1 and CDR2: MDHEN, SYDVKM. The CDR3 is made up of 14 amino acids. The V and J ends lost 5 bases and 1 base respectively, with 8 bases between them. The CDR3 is CASSQGQNTGELFF. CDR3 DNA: TGTGCCAGCAGTCAAGGACAGAACACCGGGGAGCTGTTTTTT.

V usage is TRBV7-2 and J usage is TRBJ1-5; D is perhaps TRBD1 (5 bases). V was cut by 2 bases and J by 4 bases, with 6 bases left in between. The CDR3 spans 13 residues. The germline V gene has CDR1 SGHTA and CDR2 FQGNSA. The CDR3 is CASSLQGNQPQHF. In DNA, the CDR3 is TGTGCCAGCAGCTTACAGGGTAATCAGCCCCAGCATTTT. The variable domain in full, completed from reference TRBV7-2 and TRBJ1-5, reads GAGVSQSPSNKVTEKGKDVELRCDPISGHTALYWYRQSLGQGLEFLIYFQGNSAPDKSGLPSDRFSAERTGGSVSTLTIQRTQQEDSAVYLCASSLQGNQPQHFGDGTRLSIL.

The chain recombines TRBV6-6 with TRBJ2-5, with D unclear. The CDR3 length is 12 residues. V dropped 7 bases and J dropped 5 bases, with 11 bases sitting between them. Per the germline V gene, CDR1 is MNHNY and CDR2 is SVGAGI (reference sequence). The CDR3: CASTLPGETQYF. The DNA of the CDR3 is TGTGCCAGCACCCTCCCCGGGGAGACCCAGTACTTC.

CDR3 residues: CASTPGQGDPADTQYF. The CDR3 bases are TGTGCCAGCACCCCGGGACAGGGGGATCCTGCAGATACGCAGTATTTT. The chain carries TRBV5-6 and TRBJ2-3; the match to TRBD1 covers 11 bases. The trim removed 6 bases at V and 4 bases at J, leaving 10 bases unmatched. This CDR3 comprises 16 residues. Germline CDR1 reads SGHDT; CDR2 reads YYEEEE.

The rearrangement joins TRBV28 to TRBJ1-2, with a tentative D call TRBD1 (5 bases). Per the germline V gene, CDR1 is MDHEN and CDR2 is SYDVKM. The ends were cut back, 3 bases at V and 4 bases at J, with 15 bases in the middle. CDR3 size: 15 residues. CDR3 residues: CASSFPAGGVYGYTF. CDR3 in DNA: TGTGCCAGCAGTTTCCCCGCCGGAGGGGTCTATGGCTACACCTTC.

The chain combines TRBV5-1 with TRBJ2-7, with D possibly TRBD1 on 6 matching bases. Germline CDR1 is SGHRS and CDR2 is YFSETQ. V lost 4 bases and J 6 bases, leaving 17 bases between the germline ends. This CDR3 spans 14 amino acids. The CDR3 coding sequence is TGCGCCAGCAGCCCAGGGGACCGGCTAAGCGAGCAGTACTTC. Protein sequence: CASSPGDRLSEQYF.

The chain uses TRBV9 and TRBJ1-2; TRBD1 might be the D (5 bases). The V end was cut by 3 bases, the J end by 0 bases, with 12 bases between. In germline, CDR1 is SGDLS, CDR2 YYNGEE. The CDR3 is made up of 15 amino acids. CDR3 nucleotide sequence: TGTGCCAGCAGCGGCGGGGTGGGGGCTAACTATGGCTACACCTTC. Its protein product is CASSGGVGANYGYTF. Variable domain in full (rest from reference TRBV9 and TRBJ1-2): DSGVTQTPKHLITATGQRVTLRCSPRSGDLSVYWYQQSLDQGLQFLIQYYNGEERAKGNILERFSAQQFPDLHSELNLSSLELGDSALYFCASSGGVGANYGYTFGSGTRLTVV.

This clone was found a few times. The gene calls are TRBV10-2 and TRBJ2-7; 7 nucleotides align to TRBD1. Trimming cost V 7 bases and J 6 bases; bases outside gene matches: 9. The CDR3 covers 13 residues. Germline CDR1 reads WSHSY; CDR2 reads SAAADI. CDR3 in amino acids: CASMGQPAAEQYF. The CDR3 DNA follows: TGCGCCAGCATGGGACAGCCTGCTGCCGAGCAGTACTTC.

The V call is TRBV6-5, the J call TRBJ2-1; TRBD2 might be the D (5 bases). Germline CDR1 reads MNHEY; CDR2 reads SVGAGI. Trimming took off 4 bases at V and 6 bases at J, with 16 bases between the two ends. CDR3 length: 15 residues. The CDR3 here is CASSSPAREANEQFF. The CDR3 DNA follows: TGTGCCAGCAGTTCCCCCGCCCGGGAAGCCAATGAGCAGTTCTTC.

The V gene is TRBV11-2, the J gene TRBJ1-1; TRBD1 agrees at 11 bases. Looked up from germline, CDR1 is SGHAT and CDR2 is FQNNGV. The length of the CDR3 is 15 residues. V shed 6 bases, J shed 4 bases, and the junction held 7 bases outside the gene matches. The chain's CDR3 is CASRRPGTGGTEAFF. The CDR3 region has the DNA TGTGCCAGCAGAAGACCCGGGACAGGGGGCACTGAAGCTTTCTTT.

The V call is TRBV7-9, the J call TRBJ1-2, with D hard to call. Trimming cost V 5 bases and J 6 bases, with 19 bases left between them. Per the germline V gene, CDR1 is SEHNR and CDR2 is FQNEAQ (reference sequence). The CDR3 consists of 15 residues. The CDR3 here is CASSPGGVPLHGYTF. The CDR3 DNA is TGTGCCAGCAGCCCTGGCGGGGTTCCTCTCCATGGCTACACCTTC.

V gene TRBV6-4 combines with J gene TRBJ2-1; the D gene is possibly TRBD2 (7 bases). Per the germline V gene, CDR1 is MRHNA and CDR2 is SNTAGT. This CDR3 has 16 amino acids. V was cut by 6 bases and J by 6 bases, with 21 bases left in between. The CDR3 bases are TGTGCCAGCAGCTCGGTCGGGGGGCCAAGGGGCAATGAGCAGTTCTTC. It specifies CASSSVGGPRGNEQFF.

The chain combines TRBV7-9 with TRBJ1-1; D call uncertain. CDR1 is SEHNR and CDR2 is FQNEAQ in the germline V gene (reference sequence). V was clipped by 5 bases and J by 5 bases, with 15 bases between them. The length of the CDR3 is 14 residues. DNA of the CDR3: TGTGCCAGCAGCCACGCCAAGACAACTACTGAAGCTTTCTTT. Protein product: CASSHAKTTTEAFF.

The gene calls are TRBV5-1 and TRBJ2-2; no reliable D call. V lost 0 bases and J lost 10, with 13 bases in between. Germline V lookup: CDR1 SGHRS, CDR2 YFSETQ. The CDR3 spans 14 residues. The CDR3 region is CASSLVYRQEELFF. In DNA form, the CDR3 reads TGCGCCAGCAGCTTGGTGTATCGGCAGGAGGAGCTGTTTTTT.

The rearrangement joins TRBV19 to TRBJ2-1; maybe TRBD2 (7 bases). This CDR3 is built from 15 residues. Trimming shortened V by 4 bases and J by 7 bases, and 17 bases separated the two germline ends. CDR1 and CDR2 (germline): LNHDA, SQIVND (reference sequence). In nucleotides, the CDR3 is TGTGCCAGTAGTACACAGGGCGGCGGGGGTAATGAGCAGTTCTTC. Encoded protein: CASSTQGGGGNEQFF.